The TCR beta chain described here comes from a study of CD8 T cells in Susac syndrome. V lost 8 bases and J lost 5, with 15 bases in between. Germline V gene sequence: CDR1 MDHEN, CDR2 SYDVKM. This CDR3 spans 13 amino acids. cDNA came from approximately 0.5 to 1 ug RNA primed by random hexamers. TCRdb re-analysed the immunoSEQ multiplex PCR reads in MiXCR, keeping a single row per CDR3 protein. Among approximately 120,000 distinct CDR3 sequences, 91% were seen once, and the ten largest hold roughly 0.25%. The clonotype was recovered from a human donor with multiple sclerosis. Material: CD8+ T cells from PBMCs. The V call is TRBV28, the J call TRBJ1-2, with D tentatively TRBD1 (6 bases). As DNA, the CDR3 is TGTGCCAGCGTACAGATGGGGGCATATGGCTACACCTTC. Its translation is CASVQMGAYGYTF.